Below are 6 T cell receptor beta chains sequenced from a single sample in a study of T cells expressing NK-cell markers. With the 5' RACE reads reprocessed, TCRdb shows one record per CDR3 protein and no DNA. This listing includes about 170,000 distinct CDR3 sequences. The source material was blood T cells: a sorted CD56 or NKG2C T cell subset, CD4+ or CD8+ T cells, or bulk PBMC T cells (not recorded which). These receptors came from a man aged 18-69 years in good health.

The rearrangement uses TRBV7-2 and TRBJ2-7; TCRdb's D call, TRBD2, is unchecked because there is no DNA. This CDR3 has 16 amino acids. CDR1 is SGHTA and CDR2 is FQGNSA in the germline V gene. The CDR3 protein is CASSPLRTSGSYEQYF. Full variable domain (missing parts from reference TRBV7-2 and TRBJ2-7): GAGVSQSPSNKVTEKGKDVELRCDPISGHTALYWYRQSLGQGLEFLIYFQGNSAPDKSGLPSDRFSAERTGGSVSTLTIQRTQQEDSAVYLCASSPLRTSGSYEQYFGPGTRLTVT.

The chain couples TRBV29-1 to TRBJ1-6; the D call of TRBD1 rests on TCRdb alone, since no DNA is present to check it. The CDR3 sequence is 13 residues long. Germline V gene sequence: CDR1 SQVTM, CDR2 ANQGSEA. CDR3 loop: CSPGGSYNSPLHF. Supplemented by reference TRBV29-1 and TRBJ1-6, the full variable domain reads SAVISQKPSRDICQRGTSLTIQCQVDSQVTMMFWYRQQPGQSLTLIATANQGSEATYESGFVIDKFPISRPNLTFSTLTVSNMSPEDSSIYLCSPGGSYNSPLHFGNGTRLTVT.

The rearrangement joins TRBV11-2 to TRBJ2-7; TCRdb's assignment of TRBD1 cannot be checked, as there is no DNA. CDR3 size: 16 residues. Germline CDR1 SGHAT, CDR2 FQNNGV. Here the CDR3 reads CASSLDGGQGSYEQYF.

The chain joins TRBV6-1 to TRBJ1-2; TCRdb proposes TRBD1, but this gene call is untestable without DNA. Germline lookup yields CDR1 MNHNS and CDR2 SASEGT. The CDR3 consists of 14 residues. The CDR3 protein is CASSPRGSNYGYTF.

V usage is TRBV13 and J usage is TRBJ2-1; TCRdb lists TRBD2, though no DNA is available to test this call. The CDR3 loop spans 19 amino acids. Germline assignment: CDR1 PRHDT and CDR2 FYEKMQ (reference sequence). The CDR3 protein is CASSPWTSGGLNAYNEQFF.

This chain links TRBV20-1 with TRBJ2-7; TCRdb's D gene call, TRBD1, goes unchecked for lack of DNA. CDR3 length equals 13 residues. CDR1 and CDR2 from the germline V gene are DFQATT and SNEGSKA (reference sequence). The CDR3 loop is CSAGRDNSYEQYF.